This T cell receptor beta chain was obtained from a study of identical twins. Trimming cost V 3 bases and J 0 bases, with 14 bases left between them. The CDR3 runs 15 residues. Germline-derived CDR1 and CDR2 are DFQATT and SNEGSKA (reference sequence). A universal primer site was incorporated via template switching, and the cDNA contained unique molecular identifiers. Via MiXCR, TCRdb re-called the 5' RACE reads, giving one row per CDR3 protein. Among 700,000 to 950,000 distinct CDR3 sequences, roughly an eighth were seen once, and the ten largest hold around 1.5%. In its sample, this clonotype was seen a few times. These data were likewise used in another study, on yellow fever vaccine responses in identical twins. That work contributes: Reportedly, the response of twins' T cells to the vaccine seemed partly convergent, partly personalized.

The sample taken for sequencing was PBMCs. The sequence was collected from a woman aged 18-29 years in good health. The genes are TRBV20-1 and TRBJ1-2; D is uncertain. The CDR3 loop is CSASSGLEANYGYTF. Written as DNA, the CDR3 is TGCAGTGCTAGTTCCGGACTGGAAGCTAACTATGGCTACACCTTC.